This TCR beta chain was identified in a study of cytomegalovirus exposure and HLA in healthy donors. On the study more broadly: Early released data comprised around 80 million unique TCRs from HLA-typed donors.

Trimming stripped 0 bases from V and 6 bases from J, with 9 bases between. The germline V gene encodes CDR1 SGHRS and CDR2 YFSETQ. The CDR3 covers 13 residues. Whole-study findings and limits: Only CMV serostatus was available as immune exposure information. There was a cluster of highly shared sequence variants that was likely a sequencing artifact. Earlier results showed most TCR beta V segments being productive about 87% or about 30% of the time.

Concerning this clone itself: No antigen is known for it.

Primers for the PCR totalled 60 Vbeta and 13 Jbeta. Sequencing was performed with immunoSEQ multiplex PCR; in TCRdb, only in-frame clones are kept and a portion is missing. The data show about 130,000 clones, 80% seen once. V usage is TRBV5-1 and J usage is TRBJ1-1; D ambiguous. Sequences were obtained from PBMCs. The clonotype originates from a man younger than 40 in good health and CMV-seronegative. In DNA, the CDR3 is TGCGCCAGCAGCTTGGTCAAACAGTCTGAAGCTTTCTTT. It translates to CASSLVKQSEAFF.